One sample yielded the 30 T cell receptor beta chains listed below, sequenced in a study of blood T cell repertoires in COVID-19. Profiling relied on immunoSEQ multiplex PCR, and the TCRdb table lists in-frame clones only, not all of them. The data show about 300,000 clones, over 85% seen once. Sequencing was performed on peripheral blood. The receptors shown here come from a woman aged 30 to 39 with COVID-19, enrolled during active disease.

The chain carries TRBV6-5 and TRBJ1-5; D gene ambiguous. Trimming stripped 6 bases from V and 1 base from J, with 10 bases between. The CDR3 is 14 residues long. Germline loops: CDR1 MNHEY, CDR2 SVGAGI. For the CDR3, the DNA is TGTGCCAGCAGCCGTTATTCGAGCAATCAGCCCCAGCATTTT. Its translation: CASSRYSSNQPQHF.

V gene TRBV28 combines with J gene TRBJ2-2; maybe TRBD1 (6 bases). The CDR3 loop spans 14 amino acids. Germline CDR1 reads MDHEN; CDR2 reads SYDVKM. Trimming stripped 5 bases from V and 1 base from J, with 8 bases between. CDR3 DNA sequence: TGTGCCAGCAGTCAGACAGGGAACACCGGGGAGCTGTTTTTT. Translating it yields CASSQTGNTGELFF.

The gene calls are TRBV11-3 and TRBJ2-7; a possible D gene is TRBD1 (5 bases). This CDR3 comprises 17 residues. V lost 0 bases to trimming and J lost 0 bases, with 15 bases between them. Germline CDR1 and CDR2: SGHNT and YENEEA. The CDR3 loop is CASSLDTRTPSSYEQYF. DNA for the CDR3: TGTGCCAGCAGCTTAGACACCAGGACACCGAGCTCCTACGAGCAGTACTTC. The variable domain in full, completed from reference TRBV11-3 and TRBJ2-7, reads EAGVVQSPRYKIIEKKQPVAFWCNPISGHNTLYWYLQNLGQGPELLIRYENEEAVDDSQLPKDRFSAERLKGVDSTLKIQPAELGDSAVYLCASSLDTRTPSSYEQYFGPGTRLTVT.

V gene TRBV19 combines with J gene TRBJ2-3; TRBD2 might be the D (5 bases). V lost 4 bases, J lost 5 bases, and 13 bases lay in between. Germline assignment: CDR1 LNHDA and CDR2 SQIVND (reference sequence). The CDR3 runs 14 residues. The CDR3 nucleotides read TGTGCCAGTAGTACTAGCTTCGGAATAGATACGCAGTATTTT. Amino acid sequence: CASSTSFGIDTQYF.

The V and J genes are TRBV6-5 and TRBJ1-2, with a tentative D call TRBD1 (6 bases). Germline V lookup: CDR1 MNHEY, CDR2 SVGAGI. CDR3 length: 14 residues. The V gene lost 6 bases and the J gene lost 1 base, with 12 bases spanning the gap. This CDR3 is CASRDRGNNYGYTF. CDR3 in DNA: TGTGCCAGCAGGGACAGAGGAAATAACTATGGCTACACCTTC.

This clone occurred a few times. This sequence joins TRBV5-6 and TRBJ2-5; tentative D call: TRBD2 (5 bases). Germline V gene data show CDR1 as SGHDT and CDR2 as YYEEEE. CDR3 size: 15 residues. Trimming cost V 4 bases and J 2 bases, with 15 bases left between them. The CDR3 is CASSTLGGLQETQYF. The CDR3 DNA sequence: TGTGCCAGCAGCACCCTTGGCGGGCTACAAGAGACCCAGTACTTC.

This clone showed up just once. The rearrangement links TRBV5-8 to TRBJ1-5, with unresolved D. Trimming left V 0 bases short and J 8 bases short, with 6 bases between. This CDR3 region has 12 residues. Germline lookup yields CDR1 SGHTS and CDR2 YDEGEE. Written as DNA, the CDR3 is TGTGCCAGCAGCTTGGCCGGAGAGCCCCAGCATTTT. It specifies CASSLAGEPQHF. Using reference TRBV5-8 and TRBJ1-5 for the parts outside the CDR3, the full variable domain is EAGVTQSPTHLIKTRGQQATLRCSPISGHTSVYWYQQALGLGLQFLLWYDEGEERNRGNFPPRFSGRQFPNYSSELNVNALELEDSALYLCASSLAGEPQHFGDGTRLSIL.

The chain joins TRBV5-1 to TRBJ1-2, with a tentative D call TRBD1 (6 bases). Germline-derived CDR1 and CDR2 are SGHRS and YFSETQ. V was cut by 2 bases and J by 6 bases, with 26 bases left in between. The CDR3 covers 18 residues. The CDR3 protein is CASSFDGRTRGGEDGYTF. In DNA, the CDR3 is TGCGCCAGCAGCTTCGACGGAAGAACCAGAGGGGGTGAAGATGGCTACACCTTC. Using reference TRBV5-1 and TRBJ1-2 for the parts outside the CDR3, the full variable domain is KAGVTQTPRYLIKTRGQQVTLSCSPISGHRSVSWYQQTPGQGLQFLFEYFSETQRNKGNFPGRFSGRQFSNSRSEMNVSTLELGDSALYLCASSFDGRTRGGEDGYTFGSGTRLTVV.

V gene TRBV13 combines with J gene TRBJ2-7; 7 bases agree with TRBD1. The CDR3 totals 17 residues. The germline V gene has CDR1 PRHDT and CDR2 FYEKMQ (reference sequence). V shed 2 bases, J shed 1 base, and the junction held 11 bases outside the gene matches. CDR3 region: CASSLRSRQDRSYEQYF. The CDR3 region has the DNA TGTGCCAGCAGCTTACGATCGAGGCAGGACAGGTCCTACGAGCAGTACTTC.

The chain has TRBV18 and TRBJ1-3, with 9 nucleotides matching TRBD1. Germline V gives CDR1 KGHSH, CDR2 LQKENI. Trimming took 3 bases from V and 0 from J; bases not matched to a gene: 0. The CDR3 is 15 amino acids. CDR3 loop: CASSPTGGSGNTIYF. The CDR3 DNA follows: TGTGCCAGCTCACCGACAGGGGGCTCTGGAAACACCATATATTTT.

A single count supports this clone. The chain uses TRBV7-9 and TRBJ1-2, with unresolved D. Trimming stripped 5 bases from V and 5 bases from J, with 6 bases between. CDR3 length equals 11 residues. Per the germline V gene, CDR1 is SEHNR and CDR2 is FQNEAQ (reference sequence). CDR3 residues: CASSSGYGYTF. Written as DNA, the CDR3 is TGTGCCAGCAGCAGCGGGTATGGCTACACCTTC.

This chain links TRBV14 with TRBJ2-2; D remains ambiguous. Trimming cost V 4 bases and J 4 bases, with 13 bases left between them. The CDR3 has 15 residues. The germline gives CDR1 SGHDN, CDR2 FVKESK. The CDR3: CASSPDIITTGELFF. As DNA, the CDR3 is TGTGCCAGCAGCCCCGACATCATCACCACCGGGGAGCTGTTTTTT. Together with reference TRBV14 and TRBJ2-2, the CDR3 gives the full variable domain: EAGVTQFPSHSVIEKGQTVTLRCDPISGHDNLYWYRRVMGKEIKFLLHFVKESKQDESGMPNNRFLAERTGGTYSTLKVQPAELEDSGVYFCASSPDIITTGELFFGEGSRLTVL.

The chain uses TRBV29-1 and TRBJ2-1; the match to TRBD1 covers 9 bases. V was clipped by 6 bases and J by 7 bases; unmatched bases: 7. Per the germline V gene, CDR1 is SQVTM and CDR2 is ANQGSEA. This CDR3 is built from 13 residues. The CDR3 loop reads CSVGTGPINEQFF. The CDR3 nucleotides read TGCAGCGTGGGGACAGGGCCAATTAATGAGCAGTTCTTC.

The V gene is TRBV24-1, the J gene TRBJ2-2, with 10 bases matching TRBD1. Germline values: CDR1 KGHDR, CDR2 SFDVKD. After removal of 1 base from V and 6 bases from J, the junction contained 7 bases not matched to a gene. This CDR3 is 17 amino acids long. CDR3 nucleotides: TGTGCCACCAGTGATTTTGACGACAGGGGGCGGGCCGGGGAGCTGTTTTTT. Residues: CATSDFDDRGRAGELFF.

This chain uses TRBV12-3 or TRBV12-4 with TRBJ2-1, with TRBD1 identical over 7 bases. V lost 8 bases, J lost 7 bases, and 8 bases stayed unmatched. CDR3 length: 13 amino acids. CDR3 in DNA: TGTGCCAGCGGAGTAGGGGGCTGGAATGAGCAGTTCTTC. It encodes CASGVGGWNEQFF.

This rearrangement joins TRBV20-1 to TRBJ2-2, with D possibly matching TRBD2 (5 bases). V lost 3 bases and J lost 3, with 11 bases in between. Germline CDR1 is DFQATT and CDR2 is SNEGSKA (reference sequence). The CDR3 consists of 14 residues. The CDR3 DNA follows: TGCAGTGCTAGTATACCCGGGGACACCGGGGAGCTGTTTTTT. Translated: CSASIPGDTGELFF.

The table lists this clone with a count of one. The J gene is TRBJ1-5, the V gene TRBV18, with TRBD1 matching over 10 bases. V lost 4 bases, J lost 8 bases, and 11 bases stayed unmatched. The CDR3 has 16 amino acids. Germline V gives CDR1 KGHSH, CDR2 LQKENI. The DNA for the CDR3 is TGTGCCAGCTCACAAACCGGGACAGGGGTATTCGAGCCCCAGCATTTT. Translation: CASSQTGTGVFEPQHF. Full variable domain (outside the CDR3, taken from reference TRBV18 and TRBJ1-5): NAGVMQNPRHLVRRRGQEARLRCSPMKGHSHVYWYRQLPEEGLKFMVYLQKENIIDESGMPKERFSAEFPKEGPSILRIQQVVRGDSAAYFCASSQTGTGVFEPQHFGDGTRLSIL.

V gene TRBV5-1 combines with J gene TRBJ1-1; D possibly corresponds to TRBD1 (5 bases). CDR3 length equals 15 residues. V lost 2 bases, J lost 3 bases, and 14 bases lay in between. CDR1 and CDR2 (germline): SGHRS, YFSETQ. The CDR3 DNA follows: TGCGCCAGCAGCTTATTAGGGGCGTCGGACACTGAAGCTTTCTTT. Residues: CASSLLGASDTEAFF.

The rearrangement uses TRBV27 and TRBJ1-2; weak D call: TRBD1 (5 bases). CDR1 MNHEY and CDR2 SMNVEV come from the germline V gene (reference sequence). The ends were cut back, 3 bases at V and 4 bases at J, with 9 bases in the middle. This CDR3 is built from 13 residues. CDR3 in DNA: TGTGCCAGCAGTTTCCAGGGATTCTATGGCTACACCTTC. Translation gives CASSFQGFYGYTF.

V usage is TRBV28 and J usage is TRBJ2-5; D perhaps matches TRBD1 (6 bases). CDR3 size: 13 residues. Germline V lookup: CDR1 MDHEN, CDR2 SYDVKM. The V end was cut by 5 bases, the J end by 5 bases, with 12 bases between. The CDR3 sequence is CASSGGIRETQYF. For the CDR3, the DNA is TGTGCCAGCAGTGGGGGCATACGGGAGACCCAGTACTTC. Supplemented by reference TRBV28 and TRBJ2-5, the full variable domain reads DVKVTQSSRYLVKRTGEKVFLECVQDMDHENMFWYRQDPGLGLRLIYFSYDVKMKEKGDIPEGYSVSREKKERFSLILESASTNQTSMYLCASSGGIRETQYFGPGTRLLVL.

V is TRBV12-3 or TRBV12-4 and J is TRBJ1-6, with D possibly matching TRBD1 (5 bases). V lost 5 bases, J lost 10 bases, and 9 bases lay in between. The CDR3 loop spans 12 amino acids. CDR3 DNA sequence: TGTGCCAGCAGTGTACAGGCGTCACCCCTCCACTTT. This translates into CASSVQASPLHF.

This CDR3 is CASSLQGYGELFF. CDR3 nucleotide sequence: TGCGCCAGCAGCTTGCAGGGGTACGGGGAGCTGTTTTTT. This sequence joins TRBV5-1 and TRBJ2-2, with TRBD1 as a possible D gene (6 bases). V lost 1 base and J 7 bases, leaving 8 bases between the germline ends. CDR3 length: 13 residues. CDR1 SGHRS and CDR2 YFSETQ come from the germline V gene.

The rearrangement uses TRBV9 and TRBJ1-1, with 9 bases fitting TRBD1. Germline lookup yields CDR1 SGDLS and CDR2 YYNGEE. The J segment lost 6 bases and the V segment lost 1 base, leaving 1 base of the junction unmatched. The CDR3 totals 13 residues. This chain's CDR3 is CASSVTGGSEAFF. As DNA, the CDR3 is TGTGCCAGCAGCGTAACAGGGGGCTCTGAAGCTTTCTTT.

The chain links TRBV6-6 to TRBJ2-7; 8 bases line up with TRBD2. This CDR3 is built from 15 residues. The junction had 5 bases not matched to a gene; V was cut back by 4 bases and J by 0 bases. Germline V gene data show CDR1 as MNHNY and CDR2 as SVGAGI (reference sequence). The CDR3 coding sequence is TGTGCCAGCAGTTTCATTAGCGGGGCCTCCTACGAGCAGTACTTC. It yields the protein CASSFISGASYEQYF.

V is TRBV24-1 and J is TRBJ2-5; TRBD2 is a possible D gene (6 bases). V was trimmed by 9 bases and J by 5 bases, leaving 9 bases between them. This CDR3 has 11 residues. Looked up from germline, CDR1 is KGHDR and CDR2 is SFDVKD. CDR3 sequence reads: CATGGEETQYF. CDR3 coding DNA: TGTGCCACCGGAGGGGAGGAGACCCAGTACTTC.

The J gene is TRBJ1-1, the V gene TRBV19, with D unresolved. Germline-derived CDR1 and CDR2 are LNHDA and SQIVND (reference sequence). The CDR3 loop spans 14 amino acids. V was trimmed by 6 bases and J by 5 bases, leaving 16 bases between them. This CDR3 is CASRGGSTRTEAFF. CDR3 bases: TGTGCCAGTAGGGGCGGGAGTACACGGACTGAAGCTTTCTTT.

J is TRBJ1-2 and V is TRBV5-5, with D possibly TRBD1 on 6 matching bases. The CDR3 is 15 residues long. Germline V gene sequence: CDR1 SGHKS, CDR2 YYEKEE (reference sequence). V was shortened by 4 bases and J by 5 bases, with 18 bases between the two germline ends. CDR3 DNA sequence: TGTGCCAGCAGCATAGACCCCGGGACAAATTATGGCTACACCTTC. It specifies CASSIDPGTNYGYTF.

CDR3 amino acids: CASSLGQNTEAFF. The CDR3 DNA reads TGTGCCAGCAGCTTAGGACAGAACACTGAAGCTTTCTTT. The rearrangement links TRBV6-5 to TRBJ1-1, with D tentatively TRBD1 (5 bases). The V end lost 6 bases, the J end lost 1 base, and 9 bases lay between the germline ends. The CDR3 is made up of 13 amino acids. Looked up from germline, CDR1 is MNHEY and CDR2 is SVGAGI.

V usage is TRBV5-1 and J usage is TRBJ2-1; possible D gene TRBD2, 6 bases. This CDR3 is 14 amino acids long. CDR1 and CDR2 (germline): SGHRS, YFSETQ. Trimming left V 3 bases short and J 8 bases short, with 15 bases between. DNA of the CDR3: TGCGCCAGCAGCTGGGCGGGGTCCGGGTATGAGCAGTTCTTC. This sequence encodes CASSWAGSGYEQFF.

This clone was picked up one time. The V call is TRBV4-1, the J call TRBJ1-1, with TRBD1 identical over 7 bases. Per the germline V gene, CDR1 is MGHRA and CDR2 is YSYEKL. The junction had 8 bases not matched to a gene; V was cut back by 1 base and J by 0 bases. The CDR3 is 17 amino acids. The CDR3 region is CASSQVGTGVMNTEAFF. For the CDR3, the DNA is TGCGCCAGCAGCCAAGTCGGAACAGGGGTCATGAACACTGAAGCTTTCTTT.